This TCR beta chain stems from a study of OX40 agonist ivuxolimab in advanced cancers. Study details: Ivuxolimab doses were 0.01, 0.1, 0.3, 1.5, 3 or 10 mg/kg every 2 weeks. Study observations and caveats: The study observed clonal expansion of CD4+ and CD8+ blood T cells by week 6 at 0.1 to 3.0 mg/kg. CD8+ T cells averaged more expanded clones than CD4+.

The cohort excluded patients with autoimmune disease history or systemic immunosuppression. On this clone: What it binds is not known.

The CDR3 is made up of 15 amino acids. V was pared by 2 bases and J by 4 bases, with 5 bases of the junction left unmatched. Germline V gives CDR1 MDHEN, CDR2 SYDVKM. The method was immunoSEQ multiplex PCR; TCRdb's version includes in-frame clones alone and lacks a portion of them. In the table there are tens of thousands of clones, about 90% of which are singletons. The chain joins TRBV28 to TRBJ2-7; 10 bases are a match to TRBD1. This sample comprised CD4+ or CD8+ T cells sorted from blood, obtained in a trial of the OX40 agonist ivuxolimab. This TCR came from an adult with an advanced solid tumor such as melanoma, head and neck, liver or kidney cancer. The CDR3 bases are TGTGCCAGCAGTTTAGTCGGGACAGGGGTTTACGAGCAGTACTTC. The encoded protein is CASSLVGTGVYEQYF.